A single sample gave rise to the 3 T cell receptor beta chains below, sequenced in a study of T cell clonality in common variable immunodeficiency. Clones were sequenced by immunoSEQ multiplex PCR, and TCRdb holds only the in-frame ones, with some missing. The repertoire has some 53,000 clones, none seen only once; the ten largest take roughly 3.4%. The sample taken for sequencing was peripheral blood mononuclear cells. The receptor set was obtained from a person aged 18-70 years in good health.

This clone showed up many times. At one end the junction does not follow the germline gene, possibly because of a read error. The read is 3 residues too short to cover the CDR3 end, so that end is filled in from the germline J gene. The rearrangement links TRBV7-7 to TRBJ2-5; possible D gene TRBD2, 6 bases. CDR3 length: 14 residues. Germline CDR1 is SSHAT and CDR2 is FNYEAQ (reference sequence). This CDR3 is CASSPLGGGETQYF. The sequenced part of the CDR3 DNA is TGTGCTAGCAGCCCGCTCGGGGGTGGAGAGACC. Based on the CDR3 plus reference TRBV7-7 and TRBJ2-5, the full variable domain is GAGVSQSPRYKVTKRGQDVTLRCDPISSHATLYWYQQALGQGPEFLTYFNYEAQPDKSGLPSDRFSAERPEGSISTLTIQRTEQRDSAMYRCASSPLGGGETQYFGPGTRLLVL.

This clone was counted many times. The CDR3 end falls 3 residues outside the read, so it is completed with the germline J gene. The chain carries TRBV7-3 and TRBJ2-3; 9 nucleotides line up with TRBD2. The CDR3 is 17 amino acids. Germline lookup yields CDR1 SGHTA and CDR2 FQGTGA. Germline trimming cut 1 base from V and 1 base from J; bases unmatched to any gene: 6. The DNA read from the CDR3 is TGTGCCAGCAGCTTAATAGCGGGAGTAGTGGGCACAGATACG. Protein: CASSLIAGVVGTDT. The whole CDR3 sequence reads CASSLIAGVVGTDTQYF.

Note on this clone: With the read ending 3 residues before the CDR3 end, the germline J gene is used to fill in that end. The rearrangement links TRBV30 to TRBJ1-2, with a weak D call TRBD1 (6 bases). The CDR3 is made up of 12 amino acids. From germline, CDR1 is GTSNPN and CDR2 SVGIG (reference sequence). The DNA read from the CDR3 is TGTGCCTACGACTTACAGGGCTACGAC. Its protein is CAYDLQGYD. The whole CDR3 sequence is CAYDLQGYDYTF.